Sequencing of this TCR beta chain was carried out in a study of T cells after posttransplantation cyclophosphamide. Study findings and constraints: Donor-recipient repertoire similarity was low at 1-2 months, rising over year one. Skin or GI-infiltrating T cells shared few TRB sequences with blood. After PTCy, TRB diversity resembled that of CNI/methotrexate controls.

Produced via immunoSEQ multiplex PCR; TCRdb's table is partial and in-frame only. The sample consists of roughly 15,000 clones, about 82% of them appearing once. This clone is a singleton in its sample. Antigen specificity is unknown. Its ends do not fully match the called genes, so a read error is possible. CDR3 length: 11 amino acids. Looked up from germline, CDR1 is DFQATT and CDR2 is SNEGSKA (reference sequence). Control samples came 1 year after myeloablative marrow transplants with methotrexate plus calcineurin inhibitor. The receptor's source is a male patient younger than 45 who received an allogeneic stem cell transplant from an unrelated donor, was CMV-positive, and had acute and chronic GVHD. The graft donor may account for some of the T cells. Sequences were derived from PBMCs, sampled 430 to 450 days after allogeneic stem cell transplant with calcineurin inhibitor and methotrexate. This chain joins TRBV20-1 and TRBJ1-2; D not certain. This chain's CDR3 is CSARDRYGYTF. The CDR3 nucleotides read TGCAGTGCCAGAGACCGTTATGGCTACACCTTC.